This section outlines one T cell receptor beta chain sequence together with its context. What it recognizes is unknown. This specimen belongs to a study of cytomegalovirus exposure and HLA in healthy donors. Study findings and constraints: A few chains linked to CMV were shown in vitro to be specific for CMV antigens. Among TCR sequences, most were rare, though some public TCRs appeared in many donors. Subsequent analysis revealed that first-cohort TCR clusters tended to co-occur in the 120 validation repertoires.

This table comes from immunoSEQ multiplex PCR, and its TCRdb copy is limited to in-frame clones, with some not included. The table has 250,000 to 350,000 clones, roughly 85% seen once. The CDR3 consists of 15 residues. Between the trimmed V and J ends, which lost 5 bases and 4 bases, there was a span of 18 bases. Germline V gene data show CDR1 as LNHDA and CDR2 as SQIVND (reference sequence). The donors were part of the validation cohort, which consisted of approximately 110 subjects and was separate from the first cohort of several hundred subjects. The sample comprised PBMCs. The TCR sequence derives from a woman aged 18-29 years in good health and CMV-seronegative. The genes are TRBV19 and TRBJ2-7; tentative D call: TRBD2 (6 bases). The CDR3 spells CASSRDFNLLYEQYF. In DNA, the CDR3 is TGTGCCAGTAGTCGGGACTTCAATTTACTATACGAGCAGTACTTC.